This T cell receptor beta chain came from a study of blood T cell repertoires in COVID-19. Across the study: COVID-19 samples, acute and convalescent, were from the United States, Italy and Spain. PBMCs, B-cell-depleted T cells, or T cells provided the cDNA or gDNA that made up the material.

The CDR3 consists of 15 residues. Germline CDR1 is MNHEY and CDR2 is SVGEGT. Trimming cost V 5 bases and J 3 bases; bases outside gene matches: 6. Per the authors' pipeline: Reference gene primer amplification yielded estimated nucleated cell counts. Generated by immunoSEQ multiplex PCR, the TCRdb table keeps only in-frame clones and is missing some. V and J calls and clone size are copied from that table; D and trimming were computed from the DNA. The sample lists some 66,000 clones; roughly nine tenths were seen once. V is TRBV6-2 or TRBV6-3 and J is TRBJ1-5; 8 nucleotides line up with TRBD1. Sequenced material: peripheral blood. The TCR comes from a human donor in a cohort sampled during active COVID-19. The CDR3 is CASSTRTGINQPQHF. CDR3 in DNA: TGTGCCAGCAGTACCAGGACAGGGATCAATCAGCCCCAGCATTTT.